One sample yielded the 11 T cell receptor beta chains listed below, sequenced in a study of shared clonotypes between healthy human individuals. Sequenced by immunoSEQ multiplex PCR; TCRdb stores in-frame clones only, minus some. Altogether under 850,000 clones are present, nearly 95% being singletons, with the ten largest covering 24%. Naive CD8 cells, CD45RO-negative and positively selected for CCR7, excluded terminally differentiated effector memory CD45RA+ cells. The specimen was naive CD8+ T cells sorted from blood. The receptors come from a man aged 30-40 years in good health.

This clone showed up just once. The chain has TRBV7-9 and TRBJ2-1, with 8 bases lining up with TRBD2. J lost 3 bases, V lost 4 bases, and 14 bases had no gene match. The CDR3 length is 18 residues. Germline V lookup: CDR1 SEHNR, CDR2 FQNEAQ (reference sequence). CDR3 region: CASSSSAIAGPGYNEQFF. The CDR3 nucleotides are TGTGCCAGCAGCTCTTCCGCAATAGCGGGGCCGGGCTACAATGAGCAGTTCTTC.

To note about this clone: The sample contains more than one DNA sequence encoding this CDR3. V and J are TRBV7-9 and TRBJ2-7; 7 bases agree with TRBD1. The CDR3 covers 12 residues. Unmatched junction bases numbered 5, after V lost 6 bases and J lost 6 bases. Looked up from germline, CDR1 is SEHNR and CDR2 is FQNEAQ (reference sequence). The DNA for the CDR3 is TGTGCCAGCAGTTCTACAGGGGTCGAGCAGTACTTC. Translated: CASSSTGVEQYF.

The DNA for the CDR3 is TGTGCCAGCAGCCAGAGCAGGGTTACCTACGAGCAGTACTTC. Amino acid sequence: CASSQSRVTYEQYF. The chain couples TRBV14 to TRBJ2-7, with a tentative D call TRBD1 (5 bases). Germline lookup yields CDR1 SGHDN and CDR2 FVKESK. The CDR3 sequence is 14 residues long. Trimming shortened V by 3 bases and J by 2 bases, and 11 bases separated the two germline ends.

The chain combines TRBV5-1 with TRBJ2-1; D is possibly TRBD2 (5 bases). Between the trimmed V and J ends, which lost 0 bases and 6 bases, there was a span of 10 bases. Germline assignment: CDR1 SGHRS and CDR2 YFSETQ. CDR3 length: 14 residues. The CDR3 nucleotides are TGCGCCAGCAGCTTGGCCGAACTAGTCAATGAGCAGTTCTTC. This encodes CASSLAELVNEQFF.

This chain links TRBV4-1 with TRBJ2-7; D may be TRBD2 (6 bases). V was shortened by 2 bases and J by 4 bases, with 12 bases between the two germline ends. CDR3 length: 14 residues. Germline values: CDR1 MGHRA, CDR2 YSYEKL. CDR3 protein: CASSQTPSGYEQYF. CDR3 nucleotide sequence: TGCGCCAGCAGCCAAACGCCCAGCGGGTACGAGCAGTACTTC.

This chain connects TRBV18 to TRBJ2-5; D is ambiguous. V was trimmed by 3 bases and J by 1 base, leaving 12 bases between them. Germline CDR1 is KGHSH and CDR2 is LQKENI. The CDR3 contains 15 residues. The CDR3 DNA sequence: TGTGCCAGCTCACCGTGGGAAAGCCCCCAAGAGACCCAGTACTTC. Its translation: CASSPWESPQETQYF. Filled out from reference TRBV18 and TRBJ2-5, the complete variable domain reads NAGVMQNPRHLVRRRGQEARLRCSPMKGHSHVYWYRQLPEEGLKFMVYLQKENIIDESGMPKERFSAEFPKEGPSILRIQQVVRGDSAAYFCASSPWESPQETQYFGPGTRLLVL.

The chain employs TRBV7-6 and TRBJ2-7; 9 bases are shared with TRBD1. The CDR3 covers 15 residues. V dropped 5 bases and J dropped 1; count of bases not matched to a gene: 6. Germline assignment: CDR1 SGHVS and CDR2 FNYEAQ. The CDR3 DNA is TGTGCCAGCAGCAATCCGGGACAGGGATCCTACGAGCAGTACTTC. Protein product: CASSNPGQGSYEQYF.

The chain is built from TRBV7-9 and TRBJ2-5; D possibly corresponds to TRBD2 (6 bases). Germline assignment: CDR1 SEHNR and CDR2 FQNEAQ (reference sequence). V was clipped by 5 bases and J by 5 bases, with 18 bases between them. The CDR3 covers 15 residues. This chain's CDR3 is CASSLGDLGWETQYF. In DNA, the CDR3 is TGTGCCAGCAGCCTCGGGGACTTGGGGTGGGAGACCCAGTACTTC.

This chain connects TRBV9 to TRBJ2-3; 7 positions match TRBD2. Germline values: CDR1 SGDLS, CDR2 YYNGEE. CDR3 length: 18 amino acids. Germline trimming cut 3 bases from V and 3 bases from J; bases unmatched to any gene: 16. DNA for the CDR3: TGTGCCAGCAGCGCCCCAGTACGTTCGGCGGGAGTAACAGATACGCAGTATTTT. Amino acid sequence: CASSAPVRSAGVTDTQYF.

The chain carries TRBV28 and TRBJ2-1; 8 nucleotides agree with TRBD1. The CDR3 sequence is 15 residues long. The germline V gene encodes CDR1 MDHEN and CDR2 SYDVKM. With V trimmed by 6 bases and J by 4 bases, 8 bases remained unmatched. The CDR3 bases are TGTGCCAGCAGCCAATTACAGGGGGTTTACAATGAGCAGTTCTTC. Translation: CASSQLQGVYNEQFF.

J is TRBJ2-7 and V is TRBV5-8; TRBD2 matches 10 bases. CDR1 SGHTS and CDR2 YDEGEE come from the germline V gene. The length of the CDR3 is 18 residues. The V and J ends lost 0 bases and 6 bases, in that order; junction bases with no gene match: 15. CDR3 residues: CASSLGAPSSGSSREQYF. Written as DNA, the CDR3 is TGTGCCAGCAGCTTGGGGGCCCCTTCTAGCGGGAGTTCACGCGAGCAGTACTTC.